Below, 16 T cell receptor beta chains from the same sample are listed, as sequenced in a study of cytomegalovirus exposure and HLA in healthy donors. Assay used: immunoSEQ multiplex PCR; TCRdb lists only in-frame clones, some missing. The sample carries around 300,000 clones, 65% to 90% recorded once. Sequenced material: PBMCs. All receptors derive from a woman under 30 in good health and CMV-seronegative.

V gene TRBV28 combines with J gene TRBJ2-1, with D tentatively TRBD2 (6 bases). CDR1 is MDHEN and CDR2 is SYDVKM in the germline V gene. CDR3 length: 16 residues. The germline V and J ends were trimmed by 1 base and 0 bases, with 10 bases remaining between them. The CDR3 nucleotides are TGTGCCAGCAGTTTATTTGGGGGGAGCTCCTACAATGAGCAGTTCTTC. This encodes CASSLFGGSSYNEQFF.

This clone occurred a few times. The same CDR3 is also encoded by other DNA sequences in this sample. V usage is TRBV19 and J usage is TRBJ1-2; 9 nucleotides match TRBD1. V dropped 5 bases and J dropped 7; count of bases not matched to a gene: 2. The CDR3 runs 12 residues. Germline loops: CDR1 LNHDA, CDR2 SQIVND (reference sequence). This CDR3 is CASSWTGVGYTF. In nucleotides, the CDR3 is TGTGCCAGTAGTTGGACAGGGGTTGGCTACACCTTC.

This clone was observed a handful of times. The V and J genes are TRBV4-2 and TRBJ1-1; D remains ambiguous. Looked up from germline, CDR1 is LGHNA and CDR2 is YNFKEQ. V lost 0 bases to trimming and J lost 2 bases, with 7 bases between them. The CDR3 runs 14 residues. CDR3 residues: CASSQDHSNTEAFF. DNA for the CDR3: TGTGCCAGCAGCCAAGATCACAGTAACACTGAAGCTTTCTTT.

This clone was seen only once. Different DNA sequences within this sample yield the same CDR3. The CDR3 reads CASSYRGNQPQHF. CDR3 coding DNA: TGTGCCAGTTCTTACAGGGGCAATCAGCCCCAGCATTTT. This chain connects TRBV19 to TRBJ1-5, with D possibly TRBD1 on 6 matching bases. This CDR3 has 13 residues. V dropped 8 bases and J dropped 2 bases, with 10 bases sitting between them. Germline values: CDR1 LNHDA, CDR2 SQIVND (reference sequence).

The V call is TRBV7-8, the J call TRBJ1-1, with D possibly being TRBD1 (6 bases). The V gene lost 10 bases and the J gene lost 1 base, with 13 bases spanning the gap. CDR3 length equals 13 residues. Germline CDR1 and CDR2: SGHVS and FQNEAQ. CDR3 in DNA: TGTGCCACCAAAGGCAGGGGGAACACTGAAGCTTTCTTT. Translation gives CATKGRGNTEAFF. The whole variable domain, filled in from reference TRBV7-8 and TRBJ1-1, reads GAGVSQSPRYKVAKRGQDVALRCDPISGHVSLFWYQQALGQGPEFLTYFQNEAQLDKSGLPSDRFFAERPEGSVSTLKIQRTQQEDSAVYLCATKGRGNTEAFFGQGTRLTVV.

The rearrangement uses TRBV19 and TRBJ2-7, with a possible D match to TRBD1 (5 bases). The CDR3 is 13 residues long. The germline V and J ends were trimmed by 5 bases and 4 bases, with 12 bases remaining between them. Germline CDR1 is LNHDA and CDR2 is SQIVND (reference sequence). CDR3: CASSPQGIYEQYF. CDR3 sequence (DNA): TGTGCCAGTAGTCCCCAGGGTATTTACGAGCAGTACTTC.

The chain has TRBV7-2 and TRBJ2-7; D is unresolved. Per germline, CDR1 SGHTA and CDR2 FQGNSA. V was cut by 5 bases and J by 4 bases, with 12 bases left in between. This CDR3 region has 13 residues. The CDR3: CASSPRVGYEQYF. The CDR3 coding sequence is TGTGCCAGCAGCCCCCGCGTCGGGTACGAGCAGTACTTC.

J is TRBJ2-2 and V is TRBV5-4; 8 bases are shared with TRBD2. J was trimmed by 7 bases and V by 5 bases; bases with no gene match: 7. The CDR3 extends over 14 amino acids. Germline CDR1 SGHNT, CDR2 YYREEE (reference sequence). CDR3 nucleotide sequence: TGTGCCAGCAGTCGGGAGGGCCCGGTCGGGGAGCTGTTTTTT. Amino acid sequence: CASSREGPVGELFF.

This clone has only a few counts. The chain couples TRBV6-5 to TRBJ1-2, with D perhaps matching TRBD1 (6 bases). Germline loops: CDR1 MNHEY, CDR2 SVGAGI. The CDR3 sequence is 15 residues long. V dropped 2 bases and J dropped 7 bases, with 17 bases sitting between them. DNA for the CDR3: TGTGCCAGCAGTTACAACGGAAACAGGGTGGGTGGCTACACCTTC. This encodes CASSYNGNRVGGYTF.

The V gene is TRBV5-4, the J gene TRBJ2-1; 16 bases are shared with TRBD2. Germline CDR1 reads SGHNT; CDR2 reads YYREEE (reference sequence). The CDR3 extends over 19 amino acids. The trim removed 4 bases at V and 8 bases at J, leaving 15 bases unmatched. Written as DNA, the CDR3 is TGTGCCAGCAGCAACACCCCTCCGGGACTAGCGGGAGGGTCCGATGAGCAGTTCTTC. Encoded protein: CASSNTPPGLAGGSDEQFF.

The rearrangement joins TRBV27 to TRBJ2-2, with D possibly matching TRBD2 (6 bases). This CDR3 spans 16 amino acids. The germline CDR1 and CDR2 sequences are MNHEY and SMNVEV (reference sequence). Trimming removed 6 bases at V and 5 bases at J, with 19 bases between. The CDR3 loop reads CASSPRLGIGTGELFF. CDR3 nucleotides: TGTGCCAGCAGCCCTCGACTAGGGATCGGTACCGGGGAGCTGTTTTTT.

The CDR3 DNA sequence: TGTGCCATCAACTCTGGGGGGTCAGAGACCCAGTACTTC. The encoded protein is CAINSGGSETQYF. The chain carries TRBV10-3 and TRBJ2-5; D is perhaps TRBD2 (6 bases). V lost 7 bases, J lost 4 bases, and 13 bases lay in between. Germline CDR1 is ENHRY and CDR2 is SYGVKD. The CDR3 length is 13 residues.

The V gene is TRBV5-1, the J gene TRBJ2-5; the match to TRBD2 covers 7 bases. This CDR3 has 13 residues. J lost 0 bases, V lost 7 bases, and 3 bases had no gene match. CDR1 is SGHRS and CDR2 is YFSETQ in the germline V gene. DNA of the CDR3: TGCGCCAGCGGCGGGGGAAACCAAGAGACCCAGTACTTC. Translating it yields CASGGGNQETQYF. Supplemented by reference TRBV5-1 and TRBJ2-5, the full variable domain reads KAGVTQTPRYLIKTRGQQVTLSCSPISGHRSVSWYQQTPGQGLQFLFEYFSETQRNKGNFPGRFSGRQFSNSRSEMNVSTLELGDSALYLCASGGGNQETQYFGPGTRLLVL.

In its sample, this clone was seen once. J is TRBJ2-3 and V is TRBV5-1; 8 positions match TRBD1. CDR3 size: 15 residues. Germline CDR1 reads SGHRS; CDR2 reads YFSETQ. The ends lost 4 bases at V and 3 bases at J; junction bases unmatched: 7. The DNA of the CDR3 is TGCGCCAGCAGCCACGGACAGGGTGGGACAGATACGCAGTATTTT. It yields the protein CASSHGQGGTDTQYF. The complete variable domain, with remaining parts taken from reference TRBV5-1 and TRBJ2-3, reads KAGVTQTPRYLIKTRGQQVTLSCSPISGHRSVSWYQQTPGQGLQFLFEYFSETQRNKGNFPGRFSGRQFSNSRSEMNVSTLELGDSALYLCASSHGQGGTDTQYFGPGTRLTVL.

The genes are TRBV9 and TRBJ2-1, with 7 bases that match TRBD1. This CDR3 has 16 residues. V gave up 1 base and J gave up 8 bases; unmatched junction bases: 12. Germline V gives CDR1 SGDLS, CDR2 YYNGEE. The CDR3 loop reads CASSVTGAGVGDEQFF. CDR3 bases: TGTGCCAGCAGCGTAACAGGGGCTGGGGTTGGGGATGAGCAGTTCTTC.

This chain's CDR3 is CASSYSRSRTEAFF. The CDR3 DNA reads as TGTGCCAGCAGTTACTCGCGTTCACGGACTGAAGCTTTCTTT. The chain combines TRBV6-5 with TRBJ1-1; D gene uncertain. CDR1 is MNHEY and CDR2 is SVGAGI in the germline V gene. The CDR3 is 14 amino acids. V was trimmed by 0 bases and J by 5 bases, leaving 10 bases between them.